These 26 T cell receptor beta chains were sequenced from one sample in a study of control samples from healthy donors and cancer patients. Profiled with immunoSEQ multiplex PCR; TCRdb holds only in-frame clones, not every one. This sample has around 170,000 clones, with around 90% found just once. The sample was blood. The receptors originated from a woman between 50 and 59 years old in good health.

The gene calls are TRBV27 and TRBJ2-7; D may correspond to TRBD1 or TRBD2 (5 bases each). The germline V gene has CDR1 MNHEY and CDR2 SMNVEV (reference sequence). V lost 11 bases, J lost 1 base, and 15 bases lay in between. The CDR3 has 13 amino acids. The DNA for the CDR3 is TGTGCCTGCCACCGGGACGGGTCCTACGAGCAGTACTTC. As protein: CACHRDGSYEQYF.

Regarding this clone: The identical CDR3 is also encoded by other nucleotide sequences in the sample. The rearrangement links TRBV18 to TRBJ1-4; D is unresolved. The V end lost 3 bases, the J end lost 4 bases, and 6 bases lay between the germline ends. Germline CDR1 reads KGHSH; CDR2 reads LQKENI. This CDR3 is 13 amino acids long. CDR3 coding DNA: TGTGCCAGCTCACCGGACCTTAATGAAAAACTGTTTTTT. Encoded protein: CASSPDLNEKLFF.

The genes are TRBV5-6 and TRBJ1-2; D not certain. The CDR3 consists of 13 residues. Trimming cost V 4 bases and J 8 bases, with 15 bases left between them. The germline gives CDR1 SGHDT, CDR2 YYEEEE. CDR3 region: CASSRWGSDGYTF. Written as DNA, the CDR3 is TGTGCCAGCAGCCGTTGGGGTTCGGACGGCTACACCTTC.

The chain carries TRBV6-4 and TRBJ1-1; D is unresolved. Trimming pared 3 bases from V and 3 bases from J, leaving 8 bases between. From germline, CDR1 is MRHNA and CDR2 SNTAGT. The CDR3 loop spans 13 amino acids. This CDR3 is CASSEGIYTEAFF. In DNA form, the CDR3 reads TGTGCCAGCAGTGAAGGGATATACACTGAAGCTTTCTTT.

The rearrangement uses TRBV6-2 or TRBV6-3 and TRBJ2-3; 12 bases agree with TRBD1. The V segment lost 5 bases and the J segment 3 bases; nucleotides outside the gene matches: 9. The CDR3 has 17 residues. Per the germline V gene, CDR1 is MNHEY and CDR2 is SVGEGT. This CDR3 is CASSPGTGGSNTDTQYF. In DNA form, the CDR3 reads TGTGCCAGCAGTCCGGGGACAGGGGGCAGTAATACAGATACGCAGTATTTT.

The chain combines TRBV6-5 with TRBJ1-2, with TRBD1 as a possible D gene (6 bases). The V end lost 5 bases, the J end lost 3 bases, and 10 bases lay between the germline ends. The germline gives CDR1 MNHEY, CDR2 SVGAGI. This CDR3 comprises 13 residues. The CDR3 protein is CASSLQGDYGYTF. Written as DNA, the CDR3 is TGTGCCAGCAGTCTACAGGGAGACTATGGCTACACCTTC.

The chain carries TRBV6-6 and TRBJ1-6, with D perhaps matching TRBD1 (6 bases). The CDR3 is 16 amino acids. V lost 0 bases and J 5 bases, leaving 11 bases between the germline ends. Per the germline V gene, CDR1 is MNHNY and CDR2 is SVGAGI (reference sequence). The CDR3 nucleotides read TGTGCCAGCAGTTACTCCCCAACAGGGAATAATTCACCCCTCCACTTT. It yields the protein CASSYSPTGNNSPLHF.

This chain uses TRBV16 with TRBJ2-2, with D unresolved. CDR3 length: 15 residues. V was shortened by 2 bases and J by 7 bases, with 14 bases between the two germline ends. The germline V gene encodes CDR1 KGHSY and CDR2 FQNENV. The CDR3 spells CASSQNRAKGGELFF. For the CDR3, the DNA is TGTGCCAGCAGCCAAAACCGGGCAAAAGGCGGGGAGCTGTTTTTT. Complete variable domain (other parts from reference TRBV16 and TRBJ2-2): GEEVAQTPKHLVRGEGQKAKLYCAPIKGHSYVFWYQQVLKNEFKFLISFQNENVFDETGMPKERFSAKCLPNSPCSLEIQATKLEDSAVYFCASSQNRAKGGELFFGEGSRLTVL.

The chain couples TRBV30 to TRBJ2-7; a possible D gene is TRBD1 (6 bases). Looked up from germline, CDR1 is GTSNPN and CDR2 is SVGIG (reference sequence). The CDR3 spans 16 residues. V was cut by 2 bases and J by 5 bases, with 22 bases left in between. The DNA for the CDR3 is TGTGCCTGGAGTCCAATAAGCAGGGGCGCCCTGAACGAGCAGTACTTC. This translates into CAWSPISRGALNEQYF.

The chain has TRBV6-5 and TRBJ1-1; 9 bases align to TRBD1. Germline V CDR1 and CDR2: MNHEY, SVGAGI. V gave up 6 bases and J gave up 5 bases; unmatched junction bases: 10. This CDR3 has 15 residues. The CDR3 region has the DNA TGTGCCAGCAGGATGGGACAGGGATGGGGAACTGAAGCTTTCTTT. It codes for CASRMGQGWGTEAFF.

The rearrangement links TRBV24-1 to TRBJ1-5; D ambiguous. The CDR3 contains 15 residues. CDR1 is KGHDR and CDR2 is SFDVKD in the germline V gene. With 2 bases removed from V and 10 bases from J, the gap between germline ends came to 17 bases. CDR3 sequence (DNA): TGTGCCACCAGTGATTCCCGGGAGTCCAAGGGACCCCAGCATTTT. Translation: CATSDSRESKGPQHF.

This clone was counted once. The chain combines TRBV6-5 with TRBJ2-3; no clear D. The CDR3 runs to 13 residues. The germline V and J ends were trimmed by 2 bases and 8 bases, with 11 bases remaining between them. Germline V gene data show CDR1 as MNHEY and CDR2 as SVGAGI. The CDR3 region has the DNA TGTGCCAGCAGTTACGACTGGCGTGGTACGCAGTATTTT. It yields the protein CASSYDWRGTQYF.

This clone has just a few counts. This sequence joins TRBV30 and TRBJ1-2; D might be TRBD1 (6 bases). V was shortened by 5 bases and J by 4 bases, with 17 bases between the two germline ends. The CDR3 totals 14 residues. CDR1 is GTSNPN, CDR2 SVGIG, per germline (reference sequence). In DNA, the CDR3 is TGTGCCTGGCGTCCACTGGGACAAACCTATGGCTACACCTTC. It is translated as CAWRPLGQTYGYTF. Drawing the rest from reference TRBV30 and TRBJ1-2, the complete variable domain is SQTIHQWPATLVQPVGSPLSLECTVEGTSNPNLYWYRQAAGRGLQLLFYSVGIGQISSEVPQNLSASRPQDRQFILSSKKLLLSDSGFYLCAWRPLGQTYGYTFGSGTRLTVV.

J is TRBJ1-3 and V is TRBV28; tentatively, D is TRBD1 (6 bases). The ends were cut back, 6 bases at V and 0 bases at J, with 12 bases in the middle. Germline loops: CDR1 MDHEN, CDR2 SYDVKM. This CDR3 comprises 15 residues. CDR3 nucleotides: TGTGCCAGCAGCCCCGGACAGAGCTCTGGAAACACCATATATTTT. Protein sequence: CASSPGQSSGNTIYF.

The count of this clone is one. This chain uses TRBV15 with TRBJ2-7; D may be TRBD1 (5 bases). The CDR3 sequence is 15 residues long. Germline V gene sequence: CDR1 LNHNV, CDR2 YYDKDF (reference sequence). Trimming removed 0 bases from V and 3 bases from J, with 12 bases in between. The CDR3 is CATSRDGAEIYEQYF. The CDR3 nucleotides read TGTGCCACCAGCAGAGATGGGGCGGAGATCTACGAGCAGTACTTC. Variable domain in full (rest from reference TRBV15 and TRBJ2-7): DAMVIQNPRYQVTQFGKPVTLSCSQTLNHNVMYWYQQKSSQAPKLLFHYYDKDFNNEADTPDNFQSRRPNTSFCFLDIRSPGLGDTAMYLCATSRDGAEIYEQYFGPGTRLTVT.

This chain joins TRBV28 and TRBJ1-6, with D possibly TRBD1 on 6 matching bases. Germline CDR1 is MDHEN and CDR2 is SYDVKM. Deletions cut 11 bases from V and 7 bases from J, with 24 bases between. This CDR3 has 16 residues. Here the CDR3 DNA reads TGTGCCCTCTCAGGGGCTGAAATGAAAGGGAATTCACCCCTCCACTTT. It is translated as CALSGAEMKGNSPLHF.

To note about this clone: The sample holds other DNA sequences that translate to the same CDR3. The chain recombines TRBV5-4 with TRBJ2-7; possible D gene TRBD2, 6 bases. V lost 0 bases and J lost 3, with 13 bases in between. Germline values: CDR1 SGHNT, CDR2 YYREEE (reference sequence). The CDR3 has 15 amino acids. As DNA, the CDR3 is TGTGCCAGCAGCTTGGGAGCCGGGACTGACTACGAGCAGTACTTC. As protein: CASSLGAGTDYEQYF.

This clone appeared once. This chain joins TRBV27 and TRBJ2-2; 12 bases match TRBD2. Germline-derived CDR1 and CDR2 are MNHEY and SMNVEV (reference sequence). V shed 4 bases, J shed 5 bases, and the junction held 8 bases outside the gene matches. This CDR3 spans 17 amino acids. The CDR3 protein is CASSSRLGLAGTGELFF. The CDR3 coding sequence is TGTGCCAGCAGTTCCCGGCTAGGACTAGCGGGGACCGGGGAGCTGTTTTTT.

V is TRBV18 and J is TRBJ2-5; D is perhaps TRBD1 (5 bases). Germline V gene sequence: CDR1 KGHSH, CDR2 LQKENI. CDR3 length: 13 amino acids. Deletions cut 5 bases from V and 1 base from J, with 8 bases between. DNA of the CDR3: TGTGCCAGCTCAACAGGTGCCCAAGAGACCCAGTACTTC. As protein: CASSTGAQETQYF. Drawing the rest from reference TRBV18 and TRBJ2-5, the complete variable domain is NAGVMQNPRHLVRRRGQEARLRCSPMKGHSHVYWYRQLPEEGLKFMVYLQKENIIDESGMPKERFSAEFPKEGPSILRIQQVVRGDSAAYFCASSTGAQETQYFGPGTRLLVL.

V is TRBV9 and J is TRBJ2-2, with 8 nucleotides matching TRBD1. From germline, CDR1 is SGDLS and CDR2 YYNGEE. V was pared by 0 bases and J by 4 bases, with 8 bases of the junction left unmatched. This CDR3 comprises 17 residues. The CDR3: CASSVAPDRVTTGELFF. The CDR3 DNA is TGTGCCAGCAGCGTAGCTCCGGACAGGGTGACCACCGGGGAGCTGTTTTTT.

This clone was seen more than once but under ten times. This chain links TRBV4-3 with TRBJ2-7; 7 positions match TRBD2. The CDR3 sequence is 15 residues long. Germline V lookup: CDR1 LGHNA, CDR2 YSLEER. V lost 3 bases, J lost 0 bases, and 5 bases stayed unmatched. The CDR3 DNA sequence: TGCGCCAGCAGCCAGGGACTAACCGTCTCCTACGAGCAGTACTTC. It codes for CASSQGLTVSYEQYF.

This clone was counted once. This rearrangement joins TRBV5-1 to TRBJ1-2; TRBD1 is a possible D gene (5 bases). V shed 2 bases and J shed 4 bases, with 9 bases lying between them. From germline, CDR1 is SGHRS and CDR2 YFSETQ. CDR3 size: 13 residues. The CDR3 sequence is CASSFSTAYGYTF. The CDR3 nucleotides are TGCGCCAGCAGCTTCTCGACAGCCTATGGCTACACCTTC.

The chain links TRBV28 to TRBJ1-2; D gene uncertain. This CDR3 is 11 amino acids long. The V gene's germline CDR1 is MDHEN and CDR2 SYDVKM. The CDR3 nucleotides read TGTGCGAGTCTGGTCGACTATGGCTACACCTTC. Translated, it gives CASLVDYGYTF.

The CDR3 region is CATSEPGWGNQPQHF. For the CDR3, the DNA is TGTGCCACCAGTGAACCCGGGTGGGGCAATCAGCCCCAGCATTTT. The chain is built from TRBV24-1 and TRBJ1-5; D is unclear. This CDR3 is 15 amino acids long. V lost 4 bases and J 2 bases, leaving 11 bases between the germline ends. Germline V CDR1 and CDR2: KGHDR, SFDVKD.

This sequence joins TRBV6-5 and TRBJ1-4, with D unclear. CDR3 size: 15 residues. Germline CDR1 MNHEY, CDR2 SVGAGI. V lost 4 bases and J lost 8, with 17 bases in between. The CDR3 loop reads CASSLSMGPQEKLFF. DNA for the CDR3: TGTGCCAGCAGTTTATCGATGGGTCCTCAAGAAAAACTGTTTTTT.

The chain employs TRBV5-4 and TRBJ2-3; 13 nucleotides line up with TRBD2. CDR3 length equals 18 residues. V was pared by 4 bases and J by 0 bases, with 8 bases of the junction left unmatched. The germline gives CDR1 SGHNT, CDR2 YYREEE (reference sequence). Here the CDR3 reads CASSVTSGGATSTDTQYF. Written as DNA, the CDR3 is TGTGCCAGCAGCGTTACTAGCGGGGGGGCCACTAGCACAGATACGCAGTATTTT.